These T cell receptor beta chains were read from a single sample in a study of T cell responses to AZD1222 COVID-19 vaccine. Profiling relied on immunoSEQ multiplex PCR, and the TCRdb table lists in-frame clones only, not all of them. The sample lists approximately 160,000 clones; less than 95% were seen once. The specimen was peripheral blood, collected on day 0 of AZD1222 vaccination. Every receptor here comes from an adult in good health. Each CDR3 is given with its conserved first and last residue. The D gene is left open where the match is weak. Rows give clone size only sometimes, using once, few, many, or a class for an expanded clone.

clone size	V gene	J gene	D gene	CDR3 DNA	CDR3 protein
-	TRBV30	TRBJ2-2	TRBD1	TGTGCCTGGAGCCCTACAGGGGCCGGGGAGCTGTTTTTT	CAWSPTGAGELFF
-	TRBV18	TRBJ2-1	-	TGTGCCAGCTCACCTGTTGACCCGACGGGTGAGCAGTTCTTC	CASSPVDPTGEQFF
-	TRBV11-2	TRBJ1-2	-	TGTGCCAGCAGCTTGGAAGGGGCTACTAACTATGGCTACACCTTC	CASSLEGATNYGYTF
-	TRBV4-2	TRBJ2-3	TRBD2	TGTGCCAGCAGCCAGAGGGGGAGCGGGGGGGCATCAGATACGCAGTATTTT	CASSQRGSGGASDTQYF
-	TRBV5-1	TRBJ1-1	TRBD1	TGCGCCAGCAGCCCACCGGGACAGGGGGTATGTTTCTTT	CASSPPGQGVCFF
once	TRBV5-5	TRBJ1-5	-	TGTGCCAGCAGCTTGGGCAGGGTCCCTCAGCCCCAGCATTTT	CASSLGRVPQPQHF
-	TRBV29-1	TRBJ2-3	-	TGCAGCGTCGCTGTAGATACGCAGTATTTT	CSVAVDTQYF
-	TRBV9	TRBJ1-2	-	TGTGCCAGCAGCCCCGGGGCACATGGCTACACCTTC	CASSPGAHGYTF
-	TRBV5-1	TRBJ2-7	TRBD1	TGCGCCAGCAGCCTGGGACAGGGTGGTGACGAGCAGTACTTC	CASSLGQGGDEQYF
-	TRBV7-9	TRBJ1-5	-	TGTGCCAGCAGCTTAGGCAGCCCTGAGCATCAGCCCCAGCATTTT	CASSLGSPEHQPQHF
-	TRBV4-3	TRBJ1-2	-	TGCGCCAGCAGCCAAGATCAAAGGGTAACTTACTATGGCTACACCTTC	CASSQDQRVTYYGYTF